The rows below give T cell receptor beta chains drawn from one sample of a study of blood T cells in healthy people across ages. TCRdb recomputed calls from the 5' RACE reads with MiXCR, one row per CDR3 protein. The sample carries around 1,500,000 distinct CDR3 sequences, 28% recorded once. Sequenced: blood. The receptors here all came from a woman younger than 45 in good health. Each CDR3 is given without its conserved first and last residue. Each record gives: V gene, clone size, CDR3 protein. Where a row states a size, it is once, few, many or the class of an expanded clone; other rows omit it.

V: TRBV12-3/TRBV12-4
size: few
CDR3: ASRAGRANYGYT

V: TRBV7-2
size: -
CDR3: ASSLLVGRRGDEQF

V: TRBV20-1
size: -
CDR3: SARGILAGGYNEQF

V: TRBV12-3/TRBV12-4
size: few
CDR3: ASSWRTDTQY

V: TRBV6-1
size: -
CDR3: ASREATGAGPLAKNIQY

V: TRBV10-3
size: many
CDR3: AISEGEHYEQY

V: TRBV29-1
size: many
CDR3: SVRGEAYEQY

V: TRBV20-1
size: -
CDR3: SALAGNVREQY

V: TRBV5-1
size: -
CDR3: ASSPQGQVDQPQH

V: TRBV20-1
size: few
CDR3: SATIPLAGNQETQY

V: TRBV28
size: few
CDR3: ASSSSPATNEKLF

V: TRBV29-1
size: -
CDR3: SATNRGANEKLF

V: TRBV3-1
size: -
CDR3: ASSQARPSSYNEQF

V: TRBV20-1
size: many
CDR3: SARVGTARTLNYGYT

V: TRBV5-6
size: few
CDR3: ASSGHMAASGGHYTDTQY

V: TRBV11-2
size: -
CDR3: ACSFPGGNIQY

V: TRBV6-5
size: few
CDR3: ASSLSGSLVGTEAF

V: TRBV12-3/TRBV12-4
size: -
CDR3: ASSRTNSYNEQF

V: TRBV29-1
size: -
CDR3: SVPQDRGAGELF

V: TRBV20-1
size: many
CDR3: SARVEGADIQY

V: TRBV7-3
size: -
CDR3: ASSLRMRGAGAYNEQF

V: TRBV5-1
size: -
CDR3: ASSLAGIKADTQY

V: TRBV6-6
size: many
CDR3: ASSSPDRGRYEQY

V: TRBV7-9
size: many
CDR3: ASSPSGNGNYGYT

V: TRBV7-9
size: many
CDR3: ASSLGTFYEQY

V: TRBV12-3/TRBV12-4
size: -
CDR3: ASSFSAERLF

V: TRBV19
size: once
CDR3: ASRRDRGRLEAF

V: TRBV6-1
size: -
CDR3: ASSEGSQETQY

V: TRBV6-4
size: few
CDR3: ASSAWGGTNYGYT

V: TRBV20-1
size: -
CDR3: SASFIAGGQGDTQY

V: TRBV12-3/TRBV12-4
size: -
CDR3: ASSLPPIKHEQF

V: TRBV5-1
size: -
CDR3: ASSFLGQETQF

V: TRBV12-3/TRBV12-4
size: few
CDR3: ASGTKNYNEQF

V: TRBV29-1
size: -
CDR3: SFRDRGRLETQY

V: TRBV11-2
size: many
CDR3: ASSQGRDPGQTQY

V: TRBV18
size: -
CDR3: ASSPSAGVAF

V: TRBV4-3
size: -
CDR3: ASSQDAITDTQY

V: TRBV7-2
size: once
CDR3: ASSLDKAVTDTQY

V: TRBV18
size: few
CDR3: ASSQRSGTGPNGQF

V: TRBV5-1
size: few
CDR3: ASSVRQGRTYEQY

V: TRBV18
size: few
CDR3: ASSPSGQTIYGYT

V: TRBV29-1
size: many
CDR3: SVGSGGELF

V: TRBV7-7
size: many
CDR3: ASSPGREYNEQF

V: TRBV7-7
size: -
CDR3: ASSSGQGSEPQH

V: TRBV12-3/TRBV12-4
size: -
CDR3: ASSSRDLQPQH

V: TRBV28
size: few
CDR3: ASRPGQNSGTDTQY

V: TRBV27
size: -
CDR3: ASSSEPGHTRYGYT

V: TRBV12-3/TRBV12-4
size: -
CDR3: ASSSLRTSGSGLLYEQY

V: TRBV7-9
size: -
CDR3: ASSGRSGAYNEQF

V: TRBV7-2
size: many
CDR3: ASSLDRLAGVGDEQY

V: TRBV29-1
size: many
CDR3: SVEGERYYGYT

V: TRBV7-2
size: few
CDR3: ASSSILERGGRTEQY

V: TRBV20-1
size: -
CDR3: SARDIGTGANVRT

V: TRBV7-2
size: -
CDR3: ASSGGFGIQETQY